This T cell receptor (beta chain) came from a study of blood T cell repertoires in COVID-19. Turning to the study itself: There were acute and convalescent COVID-19 samples, and they came from the United States, Italy and Spain. Sample material is recorded as cDNA or gDNA derived from T cells, B-cell-depleted T cells, or PBMCs.

Germline V gene lookup returns CDR1 MNHEY and CDR2 SVGEGT. The CDR3 runs to 14 residues. V lost 2 bases and J 4 bases, leaving 11 bases between the germline ends. Profiled with immunoSEQ multiplex PCR; TCRdb holds only in-frame clones, not every one. The data contain roughly 200,000 clones, 70% to 90% of them singletons. This clonotype originated in a woman over 75 with acute or convalescent COVID-19. The source material was peripheral blood. The chain carries TRBV6-2 or TRBV6-3 and TRBJ1-2; D might be TRBD1 (5 bases). CDR3 residues: CASSYGAGRYGYTF. CDR3 nucleotide sequence: TGTGCCAGCAGTTACGGGGCAGGGCGCTATGGCTACACCTTC.